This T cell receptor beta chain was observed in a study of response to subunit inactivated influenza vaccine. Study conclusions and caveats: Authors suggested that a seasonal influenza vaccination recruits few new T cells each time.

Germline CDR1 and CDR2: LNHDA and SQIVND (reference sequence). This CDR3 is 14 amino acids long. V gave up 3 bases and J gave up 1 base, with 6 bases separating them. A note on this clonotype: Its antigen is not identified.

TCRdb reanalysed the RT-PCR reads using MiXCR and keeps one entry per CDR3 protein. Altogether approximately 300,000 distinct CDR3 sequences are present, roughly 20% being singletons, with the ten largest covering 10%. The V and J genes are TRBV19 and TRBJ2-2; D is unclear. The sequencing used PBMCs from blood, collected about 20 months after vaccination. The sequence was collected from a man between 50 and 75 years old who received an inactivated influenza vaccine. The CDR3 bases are TGTGCCAGTAGTATCCCTTTGAACACCGGGGAGCTGTTTTTT. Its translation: CASSIPLNTGELFF.